This T cell receptor beta chain is drawn from a study of T cell responses to AZD1222 COVID-19 vaccine. Sequencing was performed with immunoSEQ multiplex PCR; in TCRdb, only in-frame clones are kept and a portion is missing. The sample carries around 120,000 clones, about nine tenths recorded once. The V gene's germline CDR1 is SEHNR and CDR2 FQNEAQ (reference sequence). Trimming left V 1 base short and J 5 bases short, with 11 bases between. The CDR3 totals 14 residues. The TCR comes from an adult in good health. The material was peripheral blood, obtained on day 0 of AZD1222 vaccination. This chain uses TRBV7-9 with TRBJ1-2; TRBD1 might be the D (5 bases). The CDR3 region is CASSLDWEGYGYTF. CDR3 DNA sequence: TGTGCCAGCAGCTTAGACTGGGAGGGGTATGGCTACACCTTC.